Each of the 28 T cell receptor beta chains below was sequenced from the same sample in a study of CD8 T cells in Susac syndrome. Reverse transcription of 0.5 to 1 ug RNA was performed with random hexamers. A single record per CDR3 protein comes from TCRdb applying MiXCR to the immunoSEQ multiplex PCR reads. The sample yields approximately 230,000 distinct CDR3 sequences, about 94% seen once. Sequenced: CD4+ T cells from PBMCs. These receptors all stem from a human donor with multiple sclerosis.

The rearrangement links TRBV3-1 to TRBJ1-6, with a possible D match to TRBD1 (5 bases). Per germline, CDR1 LGHDT and CDR2 YNNKEL (reference sequence). This CDR3 is 14 amino acids long. V shed 1 base and J shed 10 bases, with 11 bases lying between them. The CDR3 loop is CASSQVQGGSPLHF. CDR3 bases: TGTGCCAGCAGCCAAGTCCAGGGAGGATCACCCCTCCACTTT.

The CDR3: CASTSSRGLFGSYEQYV. The CDR3, as DNA: TGCGCCAGCACTTCCTCGCGGGGACTTTTCGGCTCCTACGAGCAGTACGTC. The rearrangement links TRBV23-1 to TRBJ2-7, with a tentative D call TRBD2 (6 bases). TRBV23-1 carries the ORF label, with uncertain function. V dropped 7 bases and J dropped 0 bases, with 22 bases sitting between them. This CDR3 region has 17 residues.

This chain connects TRBV6-2 or TRBV6-3 to TRBJ1-5; D possibly corresponds to TRBD1 (5 bases). Trimming cost V 1 base and J 12 bases, with 16 bases left between them. CDR1 and CDR2 (germline): MNHEY, SVGEGT. The CDR3 is 14 residues long. CDR3 nucleotides: TGTGCCAGCAGTTACTACGGGGCCACCTCGGGCCAGCATTTT. Protein sequence: CASSYYGATSGQHF.

This clonotype was detected only once. The chain recombines TRBV9 with TRBJ1-1; weak D call: TRBD1 (5 bases). The CDR3 is 16 residues long. In germline, CDR1 is SGDLS, CDR2 YYNGEE. The ends were cut back, 0 bases at V and 0 bases at J, with 12 bases in the middle. The CDR3 DNA sequence: TGTGCCAGCAGCGTAGCTGGGGCGGGAATGAACACTGAAGCTTTCTTT. Protein: CASSVAGAGMNTEAFF.

The rearrangement uses TRBV20-1 and TRBJ1-1; D not certain. The germline CDR1 and CDR2 sequences are DFQATT and SNEGSKA (reference sequence). CDR3 size: 11 residues. V was pared by 6 bases and J by 1 base, with 6 bases between. CDR3 loop: CSAEENTEAFF. In nucleotides, the CDR3 is TGCAGTGCAGAGGAGAACACTGAAGCTTTCTTT.

The chain couples TRBV29-1 to TRBJ2-3, with D perhaps assigned TRBD1 or TRBD2 (5 bases each). CDR1 is SQVTM and CDR2 is ANQGSEA in the germline V gene. This CDR3 comprises 15 residues. With 4 bases removed from V and 0 bases from J, the gap between germline ends came to 14 bases. CDR3 in amino acids: CSVVTGTLSTDTQYF. The CDR3 bases are TGCAGCGTTGTCACCGGGACGCTTAGCACAGATACGCAGTATTTT.

CDR3 sequence: CASRNAVSGANVLTF. Here the CDR3 DNA reads TGTGCCAGCAGAAACGCGGTCTCTGGGGCCAACGTCCTGACTTTC. The rearrangement links TRBV6-2 or TRBV6-3 to TRBJ2-6; D ambiguous. Trimming took 6 bases from V and 0 from J, leaving 9 bases between them. Per the germline V gene, CDR1 is MNHEY and CDR2 is SVGEGT. The CDR3 consists of 15 residues.

V is TRBV13 and J is TRBJ2-4; 8 nucleotides line up with TRBD1. There are 16 residues in the CDR3. Per the germline V gene, CDR1 is PRHDT and CDR2 is FYEKMQ (reference sequence). V was clipped by 4 bases and J by 5 bases; unmatched bases: 10. CDR3 coding DNA: TGTGCCAGCAGCTCCAAATCCGGGACAGGAGAAAACATTCAGTACTTC. This sequence encodes CASSSKSGTGENIQYF. Full variable domain (remainder filled in from reference TRBV13 and TRBJ2-4): AAGVIQSPRHLIKEKRETATLKCYPIPRHDTVYWYQQGPGQDPQFLISFYEKMQSDKGSIPDRFSAQQFSDYHSELNMSSLELGDSALYFCASSSKSGTGENIQYFGAGTRLSVL.

The genes are TRBV7-9 and TRBJ2-1; 7 bases line up with TRBD1. Germline values: CDR1 SEHNR, CDR2 FQNEAQ (reference sequence). Trimming removed 5 bases from V and 12 bases from J; junction bases left unmatched: 7. The CDR3 consists of 12 residues. The CDR3: CASSASGTVQFF. CDR3 in DNA: TGTGCCAGCAGCGCTTCCGGGACAGTGCAGTTCTTC.

This rearrangement joins TRBV4-1 to TRBJ2-5, with 11 nucleotides matching TRBD1. CDR3 size: 14 residues. V shed 2 bases and J 8 bases; nucleotides not matched to a gene: 4. Germline V gives CDR1 MGHRA, CDR2 YSYEKL. CDR3 residues: CASSQLGQGDTQYF. The CDR3 bases are TGCGCCAGCAGCCAATTGGGACAGGGGGATACCCAGTACTTC.

The chain has TRBV28 and TRBJ1-2, with D tentatively TRBD1 (5 bases). This CDR3 is built from 13 residues. CDR1 is MDHEN and CDR2 is SYDVKM in the germline V gene. Trimming stripped 4 bases from V and 4 bases from J, with 10 bases between. CDR3 bases: TGTGCCAGCAGTTCGGGACGGGGCTATGGCTACACCTTC. Translation: CASSSGRGYGYTF.

This clonotype was seen only once. J is TRBJ1-2 and V is TRBV12-3 or TRBV12-4; D is possibly TRBD1 (5 bases). This CDR3 is built from 12 residues. With 4 bases removed from V and 5 bases from J, the gap between germline ends came to 8 bases. CDR3 amino acids: CASSSGRYGYTF. The CDR3 DNA reads TGTGCCAGCAGTTCAGGGCGTTATGGCTACACCTTC.

This clonotype was detected only once. The chain recombines TRBV23-1 with TRBJ2-7; D is uncertain. TRBV23-1 is classed as an ORF, of uncertain function. Between the trimmed V and J ends, which lost 0 bases and 4 bases, there was a span of 10 bases. The CDR3 loop spans 14 amino acids. CDR3 sequence: CASSQSDCQYEQYV. The CDR3 region has the DNA TGCGCCAGCAGTCAATCAGATTGTCAGTACGAGCAGTACGTC.

The chain employs TRBV19 and TRBJ2-4; D tentatively fits TRBD1 or TRBD2 (5 bases each). Trimming pared 3 bases from V and 7 bases from J, leaving 16 bases between. The CDR3 runs 15 residues. The germline V gene encodes CDR1 LNHDA and CDR2 SQIVND (reference sequence). The chain's CDR3 is CASSIPRGTGNIQYF. CDR3 in DNA: TGTGCCAGTAGTATCCCGAGGGGAACGGGTAACATTCAGTACTTC. Full variable domain (missing parts from reference TRBV19 and TRBJ2-4): DGGITQSPKYLFRKEGQNVTLSCEQNLNHDAMYWYRQDPGQGLRLIYYSQIVNDFQKGDIAEGYSVSREKKESFPLTVTSAQKNPTAFYLCASSIPRGTGNIQYFGAGTRLSVL.

For the CDR3, the DNA is TGTGCCAGTAGTATCCCCGGGAGGAACACCGGGGAGCTGTTTTTT. It yields the protein CASSIPGRNTGELFF. The chain employs TRBV19 and TRBJ2-2; maybe TRBD2 (6 bases). Germline CDR1 is LNHDA and CDR2 is SQIVND (reference sequence). This CDR3 contains 15 residues. Trimming removed 3 bases from V and 1 base from J, with 9 bases in between.

This chain connects TRBV5-6 to TRBJ1-4; TRBD1 agrees at 8 bases. V gave up 4 bases and J gave up 9 bases; unmatched junction bases: 11. The CDR3 loop spans 15 amino acids. CDR1 and CDR2 (germline): SGHDT, YYEEEE. The CDR3 DNA follows: TGTGCCAGCAGCGCAATGGACAGGGAAAACCAAAAACTGTTTTTT. It specifies CASSAMDRENQKLFF.

CDR3: CAWRQGAGGYTF. The CDR3 bases are TGTGCCTGGAGGCAGGGGGCAGGGGGCTACACCTTC. The chain couples TRBV30 to TRBJ1-2, with TRBD1 matching 8 bases. This CDR3 spans 12 amino acids. The germline V gene has CDR1 GTSNPN and CDR2 SVGIG (reference sequence). The V gene end was trimmed by 3 bases and the J gene end by 8 bases; junction bases not matched to a gene: 5.

The rearrangement uses TRBV6-2 or TRBV6-3 and TRBJ2-7, with 12 positions matching TRBD2. Germline CDR1 reads MNHEY; CDR2 reads SVGEGT. Trimming cost V 6 bases and J 2 bases; bases outside gene matches: 5. CDR3 length: 15 residues. As DNA, the CDR3 is TGTGCCAGCAGAACGACTAGCGGGGGTACCTACGAGCAGTACTTC. Translation: CASRTTSGGTYEQYF.

The chain uses TRBV13 and TRBJ2-7, with TRBD1 identical over 8 bases. Germline-derived CDR1 and CDR2 are PRHDT and FYEKMQ (reference sequence). The CDR3 sequence is 14 residues long. After removal of 5 bases from V and 6 bases from J, the junction contained 9 bases not matched to a gene. The CDR3 DNA reads as TGTGCCAGCAGCACACGGACAGGGAGCTCCGAGCAGTACGTC. Translating it yields CASSTRTGSSEQYV.

V is TRBV6-6 and J is TRBJ1-2, with 10 bases lining up with TRBD1. Per the germline V gene, CDR1 is MNHNY and CDR2 is SVGAGI (reference sequence). V was clipped by 7 bases and J by 3 bases; unmatched bases: 5. The CDR3 covers 14 residues. In DNA, the CDR3 is TGTGCCAGCAACCCCGGGACAGGGGACTATGGCTACACCTTC. Amino acids: CASNPGTGDYGYTF.

V usage is TRBV14 and J usage is TRBJ1-2; 7 nucleotides line up with TRBD1. Trimming at V came to 1 base and at J to 3 bases, leaving 11 bases not matched to a gene. CDR1 SGHDN and CDR2 FVKESK come from the germline V gene. The length of the CDR3 is 17 residues. The CDR3 loop reads CASSQVSLGQGDYGYTF. The CDR3 nucleotides are TGTGCCAGCAGCCAAGTGTCTCTCGGGCAGGGGGACTATGGCTACACCTTC.

The V gene is TRBV5-1, the J gene TRBJ1-2; D gene ambiguous. Germline V CDR1 and CDR2: SGHRS, YFSETQ. Trimming removed 1 base at V and 1 base at J, with 8 bases between. The CDR3 loop spans 14 amino acids. The CDR3 sequence is CASSLTTDNYGYTF. The CDR3 DNA reads TGCGCCAGCAGCTTGACTACAGATAACTATGGCTACACCTTC.

This chain links TRBV7-9 with TRBJ2-6; 12 nucleotides match TRBD1. With 4 bases clipped from V and 4 bases from J, the junction kept 11 bases outside the gene matches. There are 19 residues in the CDR3. Germline CDR1 reads SEHNR; CDR2 reads FQNEAQ (reference sequence). As DNA, the CDR3 is TGTGCCAGCAGCTCCGGCCCGGGACAGGGGGCGACCGGGGCCAACGTCCTGACTTTC. Its translation is CASSSGPGQGATGANVLTF.

The CDR3 DNA sequence: TGTGCCAGCAGCCCCGTGGAGGGGACAGGGGGCTCACATGGCTACACCTTC. Protein: CASSPVEGTGGSHGYTF. This sequence joins TRBV7-9 and TRBJ1-2; TRBD1 agrees at 12 bases. This CDR3 is built from 17 residues. V lost 5 bases to trimming and J lost 6 bases; unmatched junction nucleotides: 13. The germline V gene encodes CDR1 SEHNR and CDR2 FQNEAQ (reference sequence).

V usage is TRBV29-1 and J usage is TRBJ1-1; the D is unclear. The germline V and J ends were trimmed by 6 bases and 1 base, with 18 bases remaining between them. CDR1 is SQVTM, CDR2 ANQGSEA, per germline. The CDR3 extends over 15 amino acids. Here the CDR3 DNA reads TGCAGCGTACTATCCAGGCTCAGAAAGAACACTGAAGCTTTCTTT. This codes for CSVLSRLRKNTEAFF.

This clonotype appeared a few times. The chain couples TRBV19 to TRBJ2-5; the D is unclear. V shed 1 base and J shed 1 base, with 10 bases lying between them. The CDR3 has 15 residues. The germline CDR1 and CDR2 sequences are LNHDA and SQIVND (reference sequence). CDR3 residues: CASSIVGTGQETQYF. Written as DNA, the CDR3 is TGTGCCAGTAGTATAGTTGGAACTGGCCAAGAGACCCAGTACTTC. The whole variable domain, remainder taken from reference TRBV19 and TRBJ2-5, is DGGITQSPKYLFRKEGQNVTLSCEQNLNHDAMYWYRQDPGQGLRLIYYSQIVNDFQKGDIAEGYSVSREKKESFPLTVTSAQKNPTAFYLCASSIVGTGQETQYFGPGTRLLVL.

The V call is TRBV6-1, the J call TRBJ2-3; 7 bases line up with TRBD1. The CDR3 totals 16 residues. V gave up 8 bases and J gave up 8 bases; unmatched junction bases: 19. Germline loops: CDR1 MNHNS, CDR2 SASEGT. CDR3 region: CASSVSGTDLFSTQYF. The CDR3 nucleotides are TGTGCCAGCTCTGTGAGTGGGACAGACCTTTTTAGTACGCAGTATTTT.

This sequence joins TRBV7-9 and TRBJ1-3; 8 bases match TRBD1. This CDR3 region has 15 residues. The ends lost 6 bases at V and 6 bases at J; junction bases unmatched: 10. Germline CDR1 and CDR2: SEHNR and FQNEAQ (reference sequence). In DNA form, the CDR3 reads TGTGCCAGCAGTTACGGACAGGGAGGTGAAAACACCATATATTTT. Translation: CASSYGQGGENTIYF.